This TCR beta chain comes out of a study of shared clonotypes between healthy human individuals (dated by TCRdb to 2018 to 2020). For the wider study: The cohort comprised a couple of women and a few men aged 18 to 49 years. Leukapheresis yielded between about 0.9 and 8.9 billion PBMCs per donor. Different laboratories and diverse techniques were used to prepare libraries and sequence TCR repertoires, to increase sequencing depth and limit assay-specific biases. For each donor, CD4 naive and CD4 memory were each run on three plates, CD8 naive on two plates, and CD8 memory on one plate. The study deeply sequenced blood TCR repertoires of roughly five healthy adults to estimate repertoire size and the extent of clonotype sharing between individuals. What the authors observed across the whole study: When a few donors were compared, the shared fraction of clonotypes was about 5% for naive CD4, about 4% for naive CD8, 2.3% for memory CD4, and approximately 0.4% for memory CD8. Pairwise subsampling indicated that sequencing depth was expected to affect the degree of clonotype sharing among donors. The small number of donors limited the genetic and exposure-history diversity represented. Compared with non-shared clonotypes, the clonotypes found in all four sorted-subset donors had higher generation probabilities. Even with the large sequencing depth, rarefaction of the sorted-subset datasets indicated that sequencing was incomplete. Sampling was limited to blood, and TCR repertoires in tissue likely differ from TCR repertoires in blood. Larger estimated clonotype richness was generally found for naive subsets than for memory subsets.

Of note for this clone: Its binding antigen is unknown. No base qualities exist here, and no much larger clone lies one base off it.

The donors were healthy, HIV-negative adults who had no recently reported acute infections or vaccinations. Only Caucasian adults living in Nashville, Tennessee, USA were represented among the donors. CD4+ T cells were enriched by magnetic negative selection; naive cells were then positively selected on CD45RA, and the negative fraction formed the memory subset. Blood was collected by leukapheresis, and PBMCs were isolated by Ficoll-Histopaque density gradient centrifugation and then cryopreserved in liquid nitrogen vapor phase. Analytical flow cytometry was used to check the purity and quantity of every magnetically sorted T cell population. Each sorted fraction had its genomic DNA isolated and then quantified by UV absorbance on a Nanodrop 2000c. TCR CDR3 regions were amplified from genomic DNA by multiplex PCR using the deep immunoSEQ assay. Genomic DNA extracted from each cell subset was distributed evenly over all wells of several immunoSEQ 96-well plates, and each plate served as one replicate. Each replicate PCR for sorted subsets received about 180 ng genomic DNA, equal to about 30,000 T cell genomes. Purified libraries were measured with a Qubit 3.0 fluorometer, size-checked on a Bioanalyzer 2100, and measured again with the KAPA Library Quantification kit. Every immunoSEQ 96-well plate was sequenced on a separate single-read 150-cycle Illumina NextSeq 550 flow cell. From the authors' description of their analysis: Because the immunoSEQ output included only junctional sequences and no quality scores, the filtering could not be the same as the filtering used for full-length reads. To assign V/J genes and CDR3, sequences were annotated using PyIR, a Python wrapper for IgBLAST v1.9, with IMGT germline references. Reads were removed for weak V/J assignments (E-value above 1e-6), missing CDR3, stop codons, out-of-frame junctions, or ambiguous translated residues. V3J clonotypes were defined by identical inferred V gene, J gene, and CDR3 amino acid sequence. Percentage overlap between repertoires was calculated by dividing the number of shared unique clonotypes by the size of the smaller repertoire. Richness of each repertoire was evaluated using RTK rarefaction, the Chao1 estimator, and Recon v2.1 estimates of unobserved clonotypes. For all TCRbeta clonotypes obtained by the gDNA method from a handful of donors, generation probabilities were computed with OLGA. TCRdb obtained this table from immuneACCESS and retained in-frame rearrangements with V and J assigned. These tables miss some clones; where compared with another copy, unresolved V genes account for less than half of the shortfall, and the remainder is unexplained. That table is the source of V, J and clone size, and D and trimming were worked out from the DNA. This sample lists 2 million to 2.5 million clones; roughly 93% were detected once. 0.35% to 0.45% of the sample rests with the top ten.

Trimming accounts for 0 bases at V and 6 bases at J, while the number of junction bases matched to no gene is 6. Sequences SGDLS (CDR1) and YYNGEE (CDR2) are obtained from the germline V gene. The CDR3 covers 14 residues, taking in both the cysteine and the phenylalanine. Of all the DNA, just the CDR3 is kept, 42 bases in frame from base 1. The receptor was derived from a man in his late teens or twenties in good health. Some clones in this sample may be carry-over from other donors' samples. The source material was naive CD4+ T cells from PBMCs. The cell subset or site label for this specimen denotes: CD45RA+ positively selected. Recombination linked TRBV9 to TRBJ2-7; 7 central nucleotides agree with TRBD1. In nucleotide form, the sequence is TGTGCCAGCAGCGTAGTATTAGGGGACAGCGAGCAGTACTTC. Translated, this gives CASSVVLGDSEQYF.